The 23 T cell receptor beta chains given below trace back to one sample, sequenced in a study of T-cell memory formation after mild COVID-19. TCRdb itself ran the 5' RACE reads through MiXCR, one entry per CDR3 protein. This sample yields more than 150,000 distinct CDR3 sequences, of which roughly 11% are seen a single time; roughly 3.8% belongs to the top ten. Sequencing used PBMCs or a T cell subset sorted from them (not recorded which). The receptors here all came from a man younger than 30 who had mild COVID-19 (a few samples of this study predate the infection). Cell type and time point are not known.

The table lists this clonotype with a few counts. CDR3 sequence: CASSDSPRLRAWRFF. The CDR3 bases are TGTGCCAGCAGTGACTCGCCGCGGTTGAGGGCATGGCGGTTCTTC. V and J are TRBV6-4 and TRBJ2-1; TRBD2 is a possible D gene (5 bases). CDR1 and CDR2 from the germline V gene are MRHNA and SNTAGT. The CDR3 totals 15 residues. V was shortened by 0 bases and J by 15 bases, with 21 bases between the two germline ends.

This clonotype was seen at least ten times. The genes are TRBV7-2 and TRBJ2-7; 7 bases agree with TRBD1. Germline-derived CDR1 and CDR2 are SGHTA and FQGNSA. CDR3 size: 15 residues. The J segment lost 3 bases and the V segment lost 6 bases, leaving 11 bases of the junction unmatched. As DNA, the CDR3 is TGTGCCAGCAGTTCAAGGGACAGAACCTTCTACGAGCAGTACTTC. Amino acids: CASSSRDRTFYEQYF.

The chain couples TRBV6-2 or TRBV6-3 to TRBJ1-3; D not resolved. This CDR3 has 14 amino acids. Trimming cost V 6 bases and J 0 bases, with 9 bases left between them. Germline values: CDR1 MNHEY, CDR2 SVGEGT. The CDR3, as DNA: TGTGCCAGCAGACAGAGCCACTCTGGAAACACCATATATTTT. Protein sequence: CASRQSHSGNTIYF.

V and J are TRBV18 and TRBJ1-5; unclear D gene. V was clipped by 3 bases and J by 4 bases, with 13 bases between them. CDR1 KGHSH and CDR2 LQKENI come from the germline V gene. The CDR3 is 15 residues long. CDR3 region: CASSPGPTRNQPQHF. The CDR3, as DNA: TGTGCCAGCTCACCGGGTCCGACTCGGAATCAGCCCCAGCATTTT.

This clonotype has only a few counts. This chain links TRBV5-1 with TRBJ1-1, with 7 bases fitting TRBD1. Germline CDR1 is SGHRS and CDR2 is YFSETQ. The CDR3 totals 15 residues. Trimming removed 4 bases from V and 1 base from J; junction bases left unmatched: 7. The CDR3 loop reads CASSPGWTGNTEAFF. CDR3 DNA: TGCGCCAGCAGCCCAGGATGGACAGGGAACACTGAAGCTTTCTTT.

This sequence joins TRBV6-2 or TRBV6-3 and TRBJ1-1, with unresolved D. The germline gives CDR1 MNHEY, CDR2 SVGEGT. This CDR3 comprises 12 residues. The ends were cut back, 5 bases at V and 7 bases at J, with 11 bases in the middle. The CDR3 loop is CASSESGVEAFF. In DNA form, the CDR3 reads TGTGCCAGCAGTGAATCTGGGGTTGAAGCTTTCTTT.

This clonotype came up a few times. The junction and the germline gene differ at one end; a read error may be behind it. This chain joins TRBV4-2 and TRBJ2-7; D is unresolved. Germline V gene lookup returns CDR1 LGHNA and CDR2 YNFKEQ. The CDR3 sequence is 12 residues long. The DNA for the CDR3 is TGTGCCAGCAGCTCGGGCTCCCACGAGCAGTACTTC. Protein product: CASSSGSHEQYF.

This clonotype was counted a few times. V is TRBV18 and J is TRBJ2-7, with 8 bases aligning to TRBD1. The V and J ends lost 5 bases and 4 bases, in that order; junction bases with no gene match: 4. Germline lookup yields CDR1 KGHSH and CDR2 LQKENI. The CDR3 is 13 residues long. CDR3 nucleotides: TGTGCCAGCTCATCTGGACAGGGTTACGAGCAGTACGTC. Its translation is CASSSGQGYEQYV.

This chain links TRBV7-9 with TRBJ2-5; possibly TRBD2 for D (5 bases). Trimming took 4 bases from V and 5 from J, leaving 11 bases between them. This CDR3 has 13 amino acids. The germline V gene encodes CDR1 SEHNR and CDR2 FQNEAQ (reference sequence). CDR3: CASSSRRSETQYF. In DNA, the CDR3 is TGTGCCAGCAGCTCTCGGAGGAGTGAGACCCAGTACTTC.

This clonotype was found a few times. CDR3 DNA sequence: TGTGCCAGCAGTCAGGGCAGGGGGAATCAGCCCCAGCATTTT. Residues: CASSQGRGNQPQHF. V is TRBV2 and J is TRBJ1-5, with 7 bases aligning to TRBD1. This CDR3 has 14 residues. J was trimmed by 4 bases and V by 5 bases; bases with no gene match: 5. CDR1 is SNHLY, CDR2 FYNNEI, per germline. Full variable domain (missing parts from reference TRBV2 and TRBJ1-5): EPEVTQTPSHQVTQMGQEVILRCVPISNHLYFYWYRQILGQKVEFLVSFYNNEISEKSEIFDDQFSVERPDGSNFTLKIRSTKLEDSAMYFCASSQGRGNQPQHFGDGTRLSIL.

This chain uses TRBV11-2 with TRBJ2-7; tentative D call: TRBD2 (5 bases). Trimming stripped 8 bases from V and 0 bases from J, with 14 bases between. In germline, CDR1 is SGHAT, CDR2 FQNNGV. This CDR3 spans 14 amino acids. CDR3 amino acids: CASGRTFSSYEQYF. The CDR3 coding sequence is TGTGCCAGCGGTCGGACTTTCAGCTCCTACGAGCAGTACTTC. Together with reference TRBV11-2 and TRBJ2-7, the CDR3 gives the full variable domain: EAGVAQSPRYKIIEKRQSVAFWCNPISGHATLYWYQQILGQGPKLLIQFQNNGVVDDSQLPKDRFSAERLKGVDSTLKIQPAKLEDSAVYLCASGRTFSSYEQYFGPGTRLTVT.

The J gene is TRBJ2-5, the V gene TRBV29-1; perhaps TRBD2 as D (5 bases). There are 13 residues in the CDR3. Germline V gives CDR1 SQVTM, CDR2 ANQGSEA. V lost 7 bases and J 6 bases, leaving 18 bases between the germline ends. The DNA for the CDR3 is TGCAGCGCGGGGAGAAGTGGTCAACAGACCCAGTACTTC. Protein: CSAGRSGQQTQYF.

The sample holds a few counts of this clonotype. The CDR3 nucleotides read TGCGCCAGCAGTGAGTCGCGGAACACAGATACGCAGTATTTT. This gives the protein CASSESRNTDTQYF. The rearrangement links TRBV10-1 to TRBJ2-3, with D hard to call. In germline, CDR1 is WNHNN, CDR2 SYGVQD (reference sequence). The CDR3 sequence is 14 residues long. The germline V and J ends were trimmed by 0 bases and 2 bases, with 6 bases remaining between them.

The chain is built from TRBV20-1 and TRBJ2-2; D is ambiguous. The CDR3 covers 13 residues. The V gene lost 7 bases and the J gene lost 4 bases, with 13 bases spanning the gap. The germline CDR1 and CDR2 sequences are DFQATT and SNEGSKA (reference sequence). CDR3 sequence: CSGRAPTTGELFF. Here the CDR3 DNA reads TGCAGTGGTAGGGCCCCCACCACCGGGGAGCTGTTTTTT.

This clonotype has only a few counts. The chain uses TRBV20-1 and TRBJ2-3; D call uncertain. Germline CDR1 reads DFQATT; CDR2 reads SNEGSKA (reference sequence). V gave up 0 bases and J gave up 4 bases, with 14 bases separating them. The CDR3 consists of 15 residues. CDR3 region: CSARDQRSGPDTQYF. CDR3 DNA: TGCAGTGCTAGAGATCAGAGATCGGGCCCAGATACGCAGTATTTT.

This clonotype was recorded a few times. J is TRBJ2-5 and V is TRBV4-3, with 7 nucleotides matching TRBD2. The CDR3 totals 14 residues. Trimming took 1 base from V and 4 from J; bases not matched to a gene: 3. CDR1 LGHNA and CDR2 YSLEER come from the germline V gene. The CDR3 sequence: CASSQAWGGETQYF. Here the CDR3 DNA reads TGCGCCAGCAGCCAAGCCTGGGGGGGAGAGACCCAGTACTTC.

This chain connects TRBV20-1 to TRBJ2-3; D ambiguous. Germline values: CDR1 DFQATT, CDR2 SNEGSKA (reference sequence). This CDR3 is 15 amino acids long. Trimming left V 5 bases short and J 2 bases short, with 17 bases between. CDR3 residues: CSARFGRMITDTQYF. The DNA of the CDR3 is TGCAGTGCTCGATTCGGACGGATGATCACAGATACGCAGTATTTT.

The CDR3 spells CASSLGSANTEAFF. DNA for the CDR3: TGCGCCAGCAGCTTGGGTTCAGCTAACACTGAAGCTTTCTTT. This sequence joins TRBV5-1 and TRBJ1-1; D is uncertain. Deletions cut 0 bases from V and 2 bases from J, with 8 bases between. The V gene's germline CDR1 is SGHRS and CDR2 YFSETQ. The CDR3 consists of 14 residues.

This clonotype has a handful of counts. V gene TRBV7-2 combines with J gene TRBJ2-3; tentative D call: TRBD2 (6 bases). The CDR3 is made up of 14 amino acids. Germline lookup yields CDR1 SGHTA and CDR2 FQGNSA. Trimming removed 1 base at V and 4 bases at J, with 9 bases between. This chain's CDR3 is CASSLGLVPDTQYF. CDR3 nucleotides: TGTGCCAGCAGCTTAGGACTAGTCCCAGATACGCAGTATTTT.

This sequence joins TRBV7-2 and TRBJ2-5, with D perhaps TRBD2 (6 bases). Germline V lookup: CDR1 SGHTA, CDR2 FQGNSA. Trimming left V 7 bases short and J 4 bases short, with 13 bases between. This CDR3 region has 13 residues. CDR3 nucleotides: TGTGCCAGCAAAGGGCTAGCGCTAGAGACCCAGTACTTC. It encodes CASKGLALETQYF.

V and J are TRBV5-1 and TRBJ1-1; D perhaps matches TRBD1 (6 bases). CDR1 and CDR2 (germline): SGHRS, YFSETQ. The CDR3 runs to 15 residues. Trimming took 4 bases from V and 1 from J, leaving 14 bases between them. The CDR3: CASSPVQGGNTEAFF. CDR3 coding DNA: TGCGCCAGCAGCCCCGTACAGGGAGGGAACACTGAAGCTTTCTTT.

This clonotype was counted ten times or more. The J gene is TRBJ2-1, the V gene TRBV20-1; D call uncertain. Trimming pared 1 base from V and 6 bases from J, leaving 7 bases between. CDR1 DFQATT and CDR2 SNEGSKA come from the germline V gene (reference sequence). The length of the CDR3 is 12 residues. In nucleotides, the CDR3 is TGCAGTGCTAGAGGGTGGGGCAATGAGCAGTTCTTC. Protein: CSARGWGNEQFF.

This clonotype appeared a few times. The chain couples TRBV28 to TRBJ2-1; D gene uncertain. CDR1 and CDR2 (germline): MDHEN, SYDVKM. CDR3 size: 13 residues. V gave up 2 bases and J gave up 5 bases, with 7 bases separating them. For the CDR3, the DNA is TGTGCCAGCAGTTTACAGACCCACAATGAGCAGTTCTTC. This encodes CASSLQTHNEQFF.